Listed below are T cell receptor beta chains from one sample, sequenced in a study of T cell clones after liver transplantation. Sequencing used immunoSEQ multiplex PCR; TCRdb keeps in-frame clones, though not all of them. The sample has about 24,000 clones, around three quarters seen once. This specimen was CD4+ T cells from blood, taken before liver transplant. The receptor source for this set is a human donor who received a liver transplant. CDR3s include the opening cysteine and the closing phenylalanine or tryptophan. Each record gives: V gene, J gene, CDR3 protein.

>TRBV4-2|TRBJ1-1
CASSQSRGTGWVTEAFF
>TRBV6-1|TRBJ1-2
CASSAQEASARGYTF
>TRBV18|TRBJ2-3
CASSQAPVTDTQYF
>TRBV2|TRBJ2-5
CASSGLETQYF
>TRBV2|TRBJ1-2
CASSLGAGQDYGYTF
>TRBV5-8|TRBJ2-2
CASSLVGTSGSLTGELFF
>TRBV20-1|TRBJ2-2
CSATGTGELFF
>TRBV7-8|TRBJ2-3
CASSLALLDTQYF
>TRBV19|TRBJ2-3
CASSRTGWGTDTQYF
>TRBV2|TRBJ2-2
CASREDGTGELFF
>TRBV5-4|TRBJ2-3
CASSLSPDGSTDTQYF
>TRBV6-6|TRBJ1-4
CASRSETTNEKLFF
>TRBV2|TRBJ1-1
CASTQTGTTEAFF
>TRBV7-2|TRBJ1-4
CASRQGGSDEKLFF
>TRBV18|TRBJ2-5
CASSAFSASGNEETQYF
>TRBV5-6|TRBJ1-1
CASSRTRAGGTEAFF
>TRBV10-3|TRBJ1-1
CAISESRLGGTEAFF
>TRBV2|TRBJ1-5
CASSPRTGVNQPQHF
>TRBV5-1|TRBJ2-3
CASSLGSGGTDTQYF
>TRBV11-3|TRBJ2-5
CASSLAALAGGLQETQYF
>TRBV2|TRBJ2-5
CASSFLGEETQYF
>TRBV9|TRBJ2-3
CASSVGPPDTQYF
>TRBV5-4|TRBJ2-5
CASSFSGSPQETQYF
>TRBV6-6|TRBJ2-1
CASRDSGTSGGDEQFF
>TRBV29-1|TRBJ2-1
CSVATDNEQFF
>TRBV19|TRBJ2-1
CASSMQVNEQFF
>TRBV15|TRBJ1-2
CATSRDKFSYTF
>TRBV5-4|TRBJ1-3
CASSFGGVSGNTIYF
>TRBV15|TRBJ2-1
CATRRDRGYNEQFF
>TRBV7-2|TRBJ2-3
CASSPTPDTQYF
>TRBV28|TRBJ2-1
CASSPPDYNEQFF
>TRBV5-8|TRBJ2-1
CASTTHGASYNEQFF
>TRBV28|TRBJ2-2
CASSLRTSGANTGELFF
>TRBV30|TRBJ1-2
CAWRQEGYGYTF
>TRBV18|TRBJ1-3
CASSRGTDSGNTIYF
>TRBV2|TRBJ1-1
CASRIRGLAEAFF
>TRBV28|TRBJ2-7
CASTSGGRGYEQYF
>TRBV2|TRBJ1-2
CASGMTGAFYGYTF
>TRBV19|TRBJ1-1
CASTLGRANTEAFF
>TRBV11-3|TRBJ2-2
CASSPNTVGELFF
>TRBV11-3|TRBJ2-5
CASSLGLGALNQETQYF
>TRBV5-5|TRBJ2-1
CASSPQASNNEQFF
>TRBV5-1|TRBJ1-2
CASDVGQGGGYTF
>TRBV7-2|TRBJ1-2
CASSSSIRGYTF
>TRBV6-1|TRBJ2-7
CASSEAQGPSYEQYF
>TRBV6-5|TRBJ1-5
CASSYSRDSNQPQHF